The T cell receptor (beta chain) under discussion was sequenced for a study of spatial heterogeneity in lung cancer. Time point noted: sample taken at primary tumor resection. The authors sequenced whole RNA from tumor, nontumor lung or frozen PBMC without sorting. Just over 70 TRACERx patients with early, untreated non-small cell lung cancer donated samples. The CDR3 runs 13 residues. Trimming removed 2 bases at V and 7 bases at J, with 9 bases between. The germline V gene has CDR1 MNHEY and CDR2 SMNVEV (reference sequence). This clonotype was found many times. Its specificity is unknown. Study conclusions and caveats: Compared with follow-up, resection was when ubiquitous expanded tumor TCRs appeared in blood more.

In TCRdb, the 5' RACE reads were re-called with MiXCR into one record per CDR3 protein. The sample shows roughly 70,000 distinct CDR3 sequences, 10% to 15% of them seen only once. This receptor was obtained from a male donor with early-stage non-small cell lung cancer. Sequencing was performed on PBMCs, taken at surgery. The gene calls are TRBV27 and TRBJ1-5; D not resolved. The CDR3 DNA follows: TGTGCCAGCAGTTTAACATTGGTACAGCCCCAGCATTTT. Translated, it gives CASSLTLVQPQHF.